The entry below gives a single T cell receptor beta chain sequence along with its context. In the study's own analysis: Scientists estimated how many nucleated cells there were by amplifying reference gene primers. Produced via immunoSEQ multiplex PCR; TCRdb's table is partial and in-frame only. V and J calls and clone size come straight from that table; D and trimming were deduced from the DNA. The sample shows 150,000 to 160,000 clones, 80% to 90% of them seen only once. These data originate in a study of blood T cell repertoires in COVID-19. On the study more broadly: COVID-19 samples, acute and convalescent, were from the United States, Italy and Spain. The cDNA or gDNA used as material had been derived from T cells, B-cell-depleted T cells, or PBMCs.

Germline loops: CDR1 LGHNA, CDR2 YNFKEQ. The CDR3 has 13 residues. Between the trimmed V and J ends, which lost 3 bases and 8 bases, there was a span of 10 bases. This receptor was obtained from a woman between 35 and 50 years old with acute or convalescent COVID-19. Sequenced input: peripheral blood. This sequence joins TRBV4-2 and TRBJ1-4; possible D gene TRBD1, 5 bases. DNA for the CDR3: TGTGCCAGCAGCCAGACAGTACTGGAAAAACTGTTTTTT. Protein sequence: CASSQTVLEKLFF.